Reported below is one TCR beta chain. This sample was taken from a study of T cell changes during pregnancy in multiple sclerosis. Method: immunoSEQ multiplex PCR; TCRdb's copy keeps in-frame clones and lacks some. The table shows about 38,000 clones, with around 90% occurring only once. The CDR3 is 15 residues long. This clonotype originated in a female donor with multiple sclerosis, enrolled in a pregnancy study. The source was CD4+ T cells from peripheral blood mononuclear cells, collected in the second trimester of pregnancy. The chain couples TRBV21-1 to TRBJ1-5; the D call TRBD1 from the table was never checked on the DNA. TRBV21-1 is termed a pseudogene. CDR3 coding DNA: TGTGCCAGCACTAATAGGGGGTATAGCAATCAGCCCCAGCATTTT. Translated, it gives CASTNRGYSNQPQHF.